The clone carrying this TCR beta chain has just a few counts. Germline CDR1 reads SGHTA; CDR2 reads FQGNSA. The CDR3 is made up of 14 amino acids. With V trimmed by 2 bases and J by 7 bases, 5 bases remained unmatched. The record originates from a study of blood T cell repertoires in COVID-19. Study overall: Italy, Spain and the United States were the sources of the convalescent and acute COVID-19 samples. T cells, B-cell-depleted T cells, or PBMCs supplied cDNA or gDNA.

Original processing notes: Quantification of nucleated cells was approximated via reference gene primer amplification. Libraries were prepared by immunoSEQ multiplex PCR; TCRdb keeps only in-frame clonotypes and omits some of them. V and J calls and clone size are those listed in that table; D and trimming were worked out from the DNA. The table shows around 130,000 clones, with approximately 88% occurring only once. This clonotype originated in a man between 60 and 75 years old with acute or convalescent COVID-19. The source material was peripheral blood. J is TRBJ2-5 and V is TRBV7-2; 9 bases map to TRBD2. Here the CDR3 reads CASSLSSGSGTQYF. The CDR3 DNA is TGTGCCAGCAGCTTAAGTAGCGGGAGCGGGACCCAGTACTTC. Using reference TRBV7-2 and TRBJ2-5 for the parts outside the CDR3, the full variable domain is GAGVSQSPSNKVTEKGKDVELRCDPISGHTALYWYRQSLGQGLEFLIYFQGNSAPDKSGLPSDRFSAERTGGSVSTLTIQRTQQEDSAVYLCASSLSSGSGTQYFGPGTRLLVL.